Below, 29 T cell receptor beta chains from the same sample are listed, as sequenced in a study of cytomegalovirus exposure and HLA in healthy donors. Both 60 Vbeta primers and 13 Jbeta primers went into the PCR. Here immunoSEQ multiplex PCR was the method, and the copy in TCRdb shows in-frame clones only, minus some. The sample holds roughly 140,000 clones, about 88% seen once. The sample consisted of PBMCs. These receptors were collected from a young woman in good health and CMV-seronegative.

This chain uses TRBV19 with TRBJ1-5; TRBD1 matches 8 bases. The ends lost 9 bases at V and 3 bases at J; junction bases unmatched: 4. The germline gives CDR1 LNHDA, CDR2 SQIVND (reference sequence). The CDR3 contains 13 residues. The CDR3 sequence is CASRGQFNQPQHF. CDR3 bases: TGTGCCAGCAGGGGGCAGTTCAATCAGCCCCAGCATTTT.

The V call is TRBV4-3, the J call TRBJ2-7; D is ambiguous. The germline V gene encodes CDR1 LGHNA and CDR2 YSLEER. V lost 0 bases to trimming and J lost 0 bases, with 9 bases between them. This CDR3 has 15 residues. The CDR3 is CASSQDQSISYEQYF. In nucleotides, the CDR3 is TGCGCCAGCAGCCAAGACCAGTCGATCTCCTACGAGCAGTACTTC.

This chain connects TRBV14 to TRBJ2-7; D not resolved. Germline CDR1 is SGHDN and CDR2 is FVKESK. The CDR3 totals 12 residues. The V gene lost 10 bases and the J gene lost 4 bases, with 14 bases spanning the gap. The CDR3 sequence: CATGLSLYEQYF. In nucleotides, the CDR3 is TGTGCCACGGGTTTATCCCTGTACGAGCAGTACTTC.

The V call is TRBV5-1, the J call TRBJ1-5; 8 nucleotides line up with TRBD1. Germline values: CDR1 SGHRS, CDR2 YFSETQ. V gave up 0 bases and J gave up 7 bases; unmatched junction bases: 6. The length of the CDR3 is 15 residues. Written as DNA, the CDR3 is TGCGCCAGCAGCTTGGCGGGACAGGCGGGGCAGCCCCAGCATTTT. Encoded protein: CASSLAGQAGQPQHF.

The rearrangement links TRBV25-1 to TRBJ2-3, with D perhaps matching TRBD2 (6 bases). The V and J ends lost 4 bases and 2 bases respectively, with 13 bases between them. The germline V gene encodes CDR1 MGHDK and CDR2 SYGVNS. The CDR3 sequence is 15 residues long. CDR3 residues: CASSGTGLFTDTQYF. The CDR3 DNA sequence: TGTGCCAGCAGTGGAACGGGACTTTTCACAGATACGCAGTATTTT. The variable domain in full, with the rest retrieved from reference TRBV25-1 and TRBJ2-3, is EADIYQTPRYLVIGTGKKITLECSQTMGHDKMYWYQQDPGMELHLIHYSYGVNSTEKGDLSSESTVSRIRTEHFPLTLESARPSHTSQYLCASSGTGLFTDTQYFGPGTRLTVL.

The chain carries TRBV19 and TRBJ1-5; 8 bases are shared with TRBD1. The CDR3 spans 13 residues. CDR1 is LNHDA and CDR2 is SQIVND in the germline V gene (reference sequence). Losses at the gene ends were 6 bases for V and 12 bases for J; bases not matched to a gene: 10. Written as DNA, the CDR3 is TGTGCCAGTAGGATTCCCGGACAGGGCATCCAGCATTTT. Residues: CASRIPGQGIQHF.

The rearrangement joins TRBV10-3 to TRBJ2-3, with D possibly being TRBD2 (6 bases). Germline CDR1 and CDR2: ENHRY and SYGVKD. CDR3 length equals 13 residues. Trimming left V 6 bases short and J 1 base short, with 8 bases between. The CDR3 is CAIRVAGTDTQYF. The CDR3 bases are TGTGCCATCAGAGTAGCGGGCACAGATACGCAGTATTTT.

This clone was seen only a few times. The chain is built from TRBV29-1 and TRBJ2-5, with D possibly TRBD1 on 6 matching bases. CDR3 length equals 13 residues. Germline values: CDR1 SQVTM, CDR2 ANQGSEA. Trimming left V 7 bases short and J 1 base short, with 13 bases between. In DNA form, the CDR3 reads TGCAGCGCAAAAGGGACAATCCAAGAGACCCAGTACTTC. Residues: CSAKGTIQETQYF. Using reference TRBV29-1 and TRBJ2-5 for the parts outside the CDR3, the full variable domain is SAVISQKPSRDICQRGTSLTIQCQVDSQVTMMFWYRQQPGQSLTLIATANQGSEATYESGFVIDKFPISRPNLTFSTLTVSNMSPEDSSIYLCSAKGTIQETQYFGPGTRLLVL.

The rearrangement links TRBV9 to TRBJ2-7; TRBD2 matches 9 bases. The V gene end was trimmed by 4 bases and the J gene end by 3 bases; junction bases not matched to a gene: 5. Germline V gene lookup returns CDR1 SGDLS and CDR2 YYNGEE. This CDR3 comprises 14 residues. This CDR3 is CASSPGTSSYEQYF. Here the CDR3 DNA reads TGTGCCAGCAGCCCTGGGACTAGCAGCTACGAGCAGTACTTC.

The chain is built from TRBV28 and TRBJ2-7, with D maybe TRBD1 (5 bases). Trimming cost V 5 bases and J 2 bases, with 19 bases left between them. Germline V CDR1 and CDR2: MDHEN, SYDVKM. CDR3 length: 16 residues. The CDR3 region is CASSPVVQGLPYEQYF. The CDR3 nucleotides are TGTGCCAGCAGTCCCGTTGTCCAGGGCCTCCCCTACGAGCAGTACTTC.

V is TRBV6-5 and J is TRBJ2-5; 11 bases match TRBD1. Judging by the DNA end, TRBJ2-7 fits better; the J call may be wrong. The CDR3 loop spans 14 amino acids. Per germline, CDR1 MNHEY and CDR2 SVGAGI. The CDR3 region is CASSLGQGAYEQYF. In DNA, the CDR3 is TGTGCCAGCAGCCTGGGACAGGGGGCCTACGAGCAGTACTTC.

CDR3 sequence reads: CASSSPGGPDTQYF. The CDR3 nucleotides are TGTGCCAGCAGCAGCCCCGGAGGTCCAGATACGCAGTATTTT. The gene calls are TRBV5-4 and TRBJ2-3; possible D gene TRBD2, 5 bases. This CDR3 comprises 14 residues. CDR1 and CDR2 (germline): SGHNT, YYREEE (reference sequence). V was trimmed by 4 bases and J by 4 bases, leaving 13 bases between them.

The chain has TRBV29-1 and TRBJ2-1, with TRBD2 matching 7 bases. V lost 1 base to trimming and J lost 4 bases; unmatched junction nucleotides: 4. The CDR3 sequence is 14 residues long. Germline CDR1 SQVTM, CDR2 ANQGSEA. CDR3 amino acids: CSVEVRDYYNEQFF. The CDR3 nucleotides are TGCAGCGTTGAAGTCCGGGACTATTACAATGAGCAGTTCTTC.

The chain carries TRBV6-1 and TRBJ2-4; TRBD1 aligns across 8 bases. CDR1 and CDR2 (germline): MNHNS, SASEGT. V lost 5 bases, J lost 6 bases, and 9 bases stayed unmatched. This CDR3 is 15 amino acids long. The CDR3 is CASSPKTGEGNIQYF. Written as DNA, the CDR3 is TGTGCCAGCAGTCCGAAGACAGGGGAAGGAAACATTCAGTACTTC.

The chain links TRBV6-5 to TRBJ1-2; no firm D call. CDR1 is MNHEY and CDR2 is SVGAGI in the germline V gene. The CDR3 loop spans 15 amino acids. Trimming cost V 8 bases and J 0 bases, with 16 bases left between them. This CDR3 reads CASHSPGDSNYGYTF. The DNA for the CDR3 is TGTGCCAGCCACTCTCCCGGGGATTCTAACTATGGCTACACCTTC.

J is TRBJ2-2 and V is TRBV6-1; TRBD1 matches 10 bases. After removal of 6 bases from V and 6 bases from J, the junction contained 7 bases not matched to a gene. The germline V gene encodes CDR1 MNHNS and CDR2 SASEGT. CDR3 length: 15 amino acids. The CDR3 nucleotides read TGTGCCAGCAGGATGGGACAGGGGTGGGCCGGGGAGCTGTTTTTT. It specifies CASRMGQGWAGELFF.

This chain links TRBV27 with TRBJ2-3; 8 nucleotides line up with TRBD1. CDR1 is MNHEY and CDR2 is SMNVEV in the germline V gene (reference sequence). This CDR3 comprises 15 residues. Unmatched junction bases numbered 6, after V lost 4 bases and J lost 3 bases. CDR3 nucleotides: TGTGCCAGCAGTTCCCGGGACAGGAGGACAGATACGCAGTATTTT. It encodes CASSSRDRRTDTQYF.

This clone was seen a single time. The CDR3 DNA sequence: TGTGCCAGCACCCCGGGGGGCCTCTATGGCTACACCTTC. Translated, it gives CASTPGGLYGYTF. The V gene is TRBV7-2, the J gene TRBJ1-2; possibly TRBD1 for D (6 bases). The CDR3 consists of 13 residues. Trimming removed 7 bases at V and 4 bases at J, with 13 bases between. CDR1 is SGHTA, CDR2 FQGNSA, per germline.

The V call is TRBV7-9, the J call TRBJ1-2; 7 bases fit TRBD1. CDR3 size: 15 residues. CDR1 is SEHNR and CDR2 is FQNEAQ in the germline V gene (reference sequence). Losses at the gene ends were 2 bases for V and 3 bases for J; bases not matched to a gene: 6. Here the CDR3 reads CASSLRQGGDYGYTF. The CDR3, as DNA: TGTGCCAGCAGCTTAAGACAGGGAGGTGACTATGGCTACACCTTC.

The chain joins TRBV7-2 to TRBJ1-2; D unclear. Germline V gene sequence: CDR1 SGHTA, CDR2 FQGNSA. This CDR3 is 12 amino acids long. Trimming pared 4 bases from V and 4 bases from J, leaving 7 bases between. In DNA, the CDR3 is TGTGCCAGCAGCTCTGGGCTCTATGGCTACACCTTC. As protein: CASSSGLYGYTF.

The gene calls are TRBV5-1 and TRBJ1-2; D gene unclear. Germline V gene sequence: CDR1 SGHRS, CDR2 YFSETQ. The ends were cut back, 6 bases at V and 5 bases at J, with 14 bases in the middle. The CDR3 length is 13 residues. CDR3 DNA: TGCGCCAGCACGTTCGGGTTAGATTATGGCTACACCTTC. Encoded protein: CASTFGLDYGYTF. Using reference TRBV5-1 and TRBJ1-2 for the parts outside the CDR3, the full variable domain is KAGVTQTPRYLIKTRGQQVTLSCSPISGHRSVSWYQQTPGQGLQFLFEYFSETQRNKGNFPGRFSGRQFSNSRSEMNVSTLELGDSALYLCASTFGLDYGYTFGSGTRLTVV.

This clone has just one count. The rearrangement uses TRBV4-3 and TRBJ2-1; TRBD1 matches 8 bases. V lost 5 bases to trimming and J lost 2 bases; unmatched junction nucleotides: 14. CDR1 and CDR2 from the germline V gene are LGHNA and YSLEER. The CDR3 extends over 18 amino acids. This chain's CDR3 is CASSVRDIRGRAYNEQFF. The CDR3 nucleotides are TGCGCCAGCAGCGTACGAGACATCAGGGGGCGCGCCTACAATGAGCAGTTCTTC.

The CDR3 loop is CASSFRGAGSTDTQYF. CDR3 DNA: TGTGCCAGCAGCTTTAGGGGAGCGGGGAGCACAGATACGCAGTATTTT. V gene TRBV11-2 combines with J gene TRBJ2-3; 7 bases are shared with TRBD2. With V trimmed by 3 bases and J by 0 bases, 6 bases remained unmatched. Per the germline V gene, CDR1 is SGHAT and CDR2 is FQNNGV. CDR3 size: 16 residues.

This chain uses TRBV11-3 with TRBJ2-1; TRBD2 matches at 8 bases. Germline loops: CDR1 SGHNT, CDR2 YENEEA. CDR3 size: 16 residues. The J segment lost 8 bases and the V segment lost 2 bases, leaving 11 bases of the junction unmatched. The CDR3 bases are TGTGCCAGCAGCTTATATGGGGCGGGGGGTCGTGATGAGCAGTTCTTC. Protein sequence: CASSLYGAGGRDEQFF.

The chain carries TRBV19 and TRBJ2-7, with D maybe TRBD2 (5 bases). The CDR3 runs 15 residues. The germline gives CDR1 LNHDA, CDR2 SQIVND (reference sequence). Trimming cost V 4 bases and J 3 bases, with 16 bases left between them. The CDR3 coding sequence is TGTGCCAGTAGTACCCGGCGCGACGGGAACTACGAGCAGTACTTC. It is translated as CASSTRRDGNYEQYF.

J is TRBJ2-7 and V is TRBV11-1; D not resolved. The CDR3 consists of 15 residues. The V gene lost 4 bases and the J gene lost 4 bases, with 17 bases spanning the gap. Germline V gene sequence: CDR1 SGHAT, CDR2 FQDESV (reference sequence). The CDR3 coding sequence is TGTGCCAGCAGCTCCCTCCCCCCCTATCCTTACGAGCAGTACTTC. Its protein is CASSSLPPYPYEQYF.

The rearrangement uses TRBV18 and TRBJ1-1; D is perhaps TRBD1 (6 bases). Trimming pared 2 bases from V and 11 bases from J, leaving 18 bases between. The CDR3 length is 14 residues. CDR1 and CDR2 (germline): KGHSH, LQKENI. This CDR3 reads CASSPSGGWRAAFF. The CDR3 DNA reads TGTGCCAGCTCACCAAGTGGGGGCTGGCGGGCGGCTTTCTTT. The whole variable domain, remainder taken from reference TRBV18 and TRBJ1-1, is NAGVMQNPRHLVRRRGQEARLRCSPMKGHSHVYWYRQLPEEGLKFMVYLQKENIIDESGMPKERFSAEFPKEGPSILRIQQVVRGDSAAYFCASSPSGGWRAAFFGQGTRLTVV.

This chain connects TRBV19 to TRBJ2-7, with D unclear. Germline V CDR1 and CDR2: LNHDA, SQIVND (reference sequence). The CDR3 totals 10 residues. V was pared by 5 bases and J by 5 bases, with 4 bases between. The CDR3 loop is CASSLHEQYF. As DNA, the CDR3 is TGTGCCAGTAGTCTTCACGAGCAGTACTTC.

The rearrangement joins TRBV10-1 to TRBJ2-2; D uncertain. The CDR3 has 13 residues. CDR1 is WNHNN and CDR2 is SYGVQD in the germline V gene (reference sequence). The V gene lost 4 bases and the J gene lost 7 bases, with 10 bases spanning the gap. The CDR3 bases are TGCGCCAGCAGTGGTGTTGTCAGCGGGGAGCTGTTTTTT. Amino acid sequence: CASSGVVSGELFF.